This T cell receptor beta chain was found in a study of blood T cell repertoires in COVID-19 (dated by TCRdb to the early 2020s). Looking at the study overall: The collaborator samples originated in the United States, Italy and Spain and spanned the acute and convalescent phases of COVID-19. The material from the prospective study consisted of cDNA or gDNA derived from T cells, B-cell-depleted T cells, or PBMCs. Deeply sampled blood TCRbeta repertoires from subjects exposed to, actively infected with, or recovered from COVID-19 were included in the dataset. A freely available public database, intended as a resource for researchers studying the immune response to SARS-CoV-2, is where the repertoires were released. The samples were drawn from the first 160 participants of the ongoing ImmuneRACE study and from 950 to 1,500 subjects provided by 6 global collaborators. The sample metadata nearly always contained a de-identified subject ID, COVID-19 status, age in years and sex. Where available, HLA class I and class II types were taken from metadata supplied by the sample provider and were not determined by assay-based typing.

The research as a whole found: How much clinical and demographic metadata was included differed by source and by participant, and the metadata was provided uncurated.

As for this clone: The antigen it binds to is not known. Per-base qualities were not stored, and no clone one base away is much larger.

The immunoSEQ Assay, a bias-controlled multiplex PCR, was used to amplify TCRbeta CDR3 regions from genomic DNA. The published analysis was carried out like this. Within the assay, amplification of reference gene primers was used to estimate how many nucleated cells each sample contained. To quantify the absolute abundance of each unique TCRbeta CDR3 rearrangement, sequence reads were collapsed and filtered. Productive Simpson clonality was computed per sample as the square root of Simpson's diversity index over productive rearrangements. TCRdb stores this immuneACCESS table with in-frame sequences only. Part of the clones is absent; in the studies checked, under half of the shortfall reflects unresolved V genes, and no reason is known for the rest. The V and J calls and clone size are taken from that table; D and trimming were inferred from the DNA. This sample holds around 140,000 clones; more than 75% were observed only once. The ten largest clones capture around 6.1% of the sample.

The collaborating institutions used their own protocols to collect whole blood in K2EDTA tubes. For TCRbeta analysis, collaborators shipped samples as frozen whole blood, isolated PBMCs, or DNA extracted from either of those sample types. From the germline V gene (reference sequence), CDR1 is SEHNR and CDR2 is FQNEAQ. Counted from cysteine to phenylalanine, this CDR3 has 13 amino acids. The read is trimmed to its CDR3 DNA, 39 bases read in frame from base 1. The junction carries 10 bases between V and J, which are trimmed by 4 bases and 4 bases respectively. In this chain, TRBV7-9 is recombined with TRBJ1-2, with no confidently assigned D gene. The clonotype comes from a man of 80 years or more with acute or convalescent COVID-19. Sequencing input: peripheral blood. The sequence in DNA is TGTGCCAGCAGCTCTAGTGGGAGCTATGGCTACACCTTC. Translation gives CASSSSGSYGYTF.